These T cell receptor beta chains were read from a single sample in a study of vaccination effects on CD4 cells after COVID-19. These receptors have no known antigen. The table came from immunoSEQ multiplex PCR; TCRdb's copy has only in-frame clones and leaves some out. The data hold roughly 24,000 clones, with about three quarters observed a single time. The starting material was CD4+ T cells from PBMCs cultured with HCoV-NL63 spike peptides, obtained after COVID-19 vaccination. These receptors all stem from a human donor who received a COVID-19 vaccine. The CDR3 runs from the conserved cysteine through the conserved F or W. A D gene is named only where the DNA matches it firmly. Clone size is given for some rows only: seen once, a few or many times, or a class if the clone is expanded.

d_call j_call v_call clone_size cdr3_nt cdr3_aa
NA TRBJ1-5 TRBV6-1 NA TGTGCCAGCAGTGAAGAAGGTGGGGGGACCCGCAATCAGCCCCAGCATTTT CASSEEGGGTRNQPQHF
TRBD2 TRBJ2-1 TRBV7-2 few TGTGCCAGCAGCTTACGATGGCGGACTAGCGGGAGCTCCTACAATGAGCAGTTCTTC CASSLRWRTSGSSYNEQFF
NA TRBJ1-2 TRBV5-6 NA TGTGCCAGCAGCCCCGACAGGAACTATGGCTACACCTTC CASSPDRNYGYTF
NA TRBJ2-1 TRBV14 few TGTGCCAGCAGCCGAGGACGTAACAATGAGCAGTTCTTC CASSRGRNNEQFF
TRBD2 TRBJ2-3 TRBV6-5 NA TGTGCCAGCAGTCGACTAGCGGGTGTTCCGAATACGCAGTATTTT CASSRLAGVPNTQYF
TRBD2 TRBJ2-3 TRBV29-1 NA TGCAGCGTTGAACTAGCGGGGGGGCCGGGAGATACGCAGTATTTT CSVELAGGPGDTQYF
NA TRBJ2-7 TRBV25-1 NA TGTGCCAGCAGGGGATCGAAGGAGCAGTACTTC CASRGSKEQYF
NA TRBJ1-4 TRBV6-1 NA TGTGCCAGCAGTGATTCGAGTGAAAAACTGTTTTTT CASSDSSEKLFF
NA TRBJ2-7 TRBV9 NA TGTGCCAGCAGCGTCGAAACAGGCCGTCAGTACTTC CASSVETGRQYF
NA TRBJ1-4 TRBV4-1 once TGCGCCAGCAGCCAAGATCAGCCAGGGACTAATGAAAAACTGTTTTTT CASSQDQPGTNEKLFF
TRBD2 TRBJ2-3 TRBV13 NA TGTGCCAGCAGCTTGGGACTAGCGGGGGGGCGGAGCACAGATACGCAGTATTTT CASSLGLAGGRSTDTQYF
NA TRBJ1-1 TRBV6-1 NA TGTGCCAGCAGTGAAAGTATCGGGGGGGGCGAAGCTTTCTTT CASSESIGGGEAFF
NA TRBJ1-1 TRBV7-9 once TGTGCCAGCAGCTTAGCGGTGGCTGAAGCTTTCTTT CASSLAVAEAFF
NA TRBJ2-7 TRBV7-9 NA TGTGCCAGCAGCCAGAGCGCGTCAGTGGCTTACGAGCAGTACTTC CASSQSASVAYEQYF
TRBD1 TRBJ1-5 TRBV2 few TGTGCCAGCAGGTCGGGACAGGGGGCTCAGCCCCAGCATTTT CASRSGQGAQPQHF
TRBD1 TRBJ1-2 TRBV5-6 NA TGTGCCAGCAGCGGCGGACAGGGGTCGGGGTATGGCTACACCTTC CASSGGQGSGYGYTF
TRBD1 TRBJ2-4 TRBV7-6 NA TGTGCCAGCAGCCCGTACGTGGGACAGGATGACATTTTAGCCAAAAACATTCAGTACTTC CASSPYVGQDDILAKNIQYF
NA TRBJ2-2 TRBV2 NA TGTGCCAGCAGTGAAGAGTGGACAGCAAGCACCGGGGAGCTGTTTTTT CASSEEWTASTGELFF
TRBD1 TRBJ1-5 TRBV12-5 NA TGTGCTAGTGGTTTGGACAGGGGATACAATCAGCCCCAGCATTTT CASGLDRGYNQPQHF
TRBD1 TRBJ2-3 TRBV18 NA TGTGCCAGCTCACGCACAGGGGGCAATGGAGATACGCAGTATTTT CASSRTGGNGDTQYF
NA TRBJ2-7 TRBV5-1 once TGCGCCAGCAGCTTGGGTCGGGGCTACACCTACGAGCAGTACTTC CASSLGRGYTYEQYF
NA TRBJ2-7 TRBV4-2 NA TGTGCCAGCAGCCCCCCGACTAGTTCCCTCTCCTACGAGCAGTACTTC CASSPPTSSLSYEQYF
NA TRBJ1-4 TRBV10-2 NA TGCGCCAGCAGCTCAGGGGAGTCTAATGAAAAACTGTTTTTT CASSSGESNEKLFF
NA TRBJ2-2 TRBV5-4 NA TGTGCCAGCAGCCAAGTAGGGTACACCGGGGAGCTGTTTTTT CASSQVGYTGELFF
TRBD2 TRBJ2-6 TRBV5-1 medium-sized TGCGCCAGCAGCCGTTCGGGGGGGCCTGGGGCCAACGTCCTGACTTTC CASSRSGGPGANVLTF
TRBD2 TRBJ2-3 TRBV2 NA TGTGCCAGCAGTGAAGCGATTGGCGGGAGGGGATCATACACAGATACGCAGTATTTT CASSEAIGGRGSYTDTQYF
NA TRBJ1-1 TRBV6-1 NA TGTGCCAGCAGTGAAGGGGTGAACACTGAAGCTTTCTTT CASSEGVNTEAFF
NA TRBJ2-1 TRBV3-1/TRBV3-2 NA TGTGCCAGCAGCCAAGGGCTCCCCGGGACCGTCCTCGGTGAGCAGTTCTTC CASSQGLPGTVLGEQFF
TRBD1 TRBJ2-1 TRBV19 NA TGTGCCAGTAGTATCCCCGGACAGGGTCGATACAATGAGCAGTTCTTC CASSIPGQGRYNEQFF
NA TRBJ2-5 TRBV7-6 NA TGTGCCAGCAGCTTAGGTTGGGTTGGGGGGGCCGAAGAGACCCAGTACTTC CASSLGWVGGAEETQYF
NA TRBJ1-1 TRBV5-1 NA TGCGCCAGCAGCCCGCGGGACACCTCAAACACTGAAGCTTTCTTT CASSPRDTSNTEAFF
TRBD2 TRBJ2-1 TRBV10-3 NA TGTGCCATCAGTGAGTCAGCTAGCGGGAGTGATGAGCAGTTCTTC CAISESASGSDEQFF
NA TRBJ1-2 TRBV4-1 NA TGCGCCAGCAGCCAAGATCCAGGAGTCTTCGATGGCTACACCTTC CASSQDPGVFDGYTF
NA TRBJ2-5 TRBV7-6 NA TGTGCCAGCAGTCCGACAGGTGTCGGCGGGGAGACCCAGTACTTC CASSPTGVGGETQYF
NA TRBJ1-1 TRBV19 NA TGTGCCAGTAGTATAACGAGCAAGTTTGGCACTGAAGCTTTCTTT CASSITSKFGTEAFF
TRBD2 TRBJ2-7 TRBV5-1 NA TGCGCCAGCAGTTACGAGGGGACTAGCGGGAGAGTCGAGCAGTACTTC CASSYEGTSGRVEQYF
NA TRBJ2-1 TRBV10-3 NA TGTGCCATCAGTGAGGGCTCGATTGAGCAGTTCTTC CAISEGSIEQFF
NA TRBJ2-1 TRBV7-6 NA TGTGCCAGCAGCTTAGTCCAGGGAGGCTACAATGAGCAGTTCTTC CASSLVQGGYNEQFF
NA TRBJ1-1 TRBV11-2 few TGTGCCAGCAGCTTAGGTCGGGGTTACACTGAAGCTTTCTTT CASSLGRGYTEAFF
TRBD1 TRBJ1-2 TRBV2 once TGTGCCAGCAACGACAGGGGGTTACCGTATGGCTACACCTTC CASNDRGLPYGYTF
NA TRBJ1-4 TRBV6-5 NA TGTGCCAGCAGTTACTCGCCGGAGGGTGAAAAACTGTTTTTT CASSYSPEGEKLFF
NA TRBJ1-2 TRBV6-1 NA TGTGCCAGCAGTGAAGCGCGGACCTGGACCCTCTTAGCTAACTATGGCTACACCTTC CASSEARTWTLLANYGYTF
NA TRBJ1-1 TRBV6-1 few TGTGCCAGCAGTGAAGGGGATTTTACAGGGAGCACTGAAGCTTTCTTT CASSEGDFTGSTEAFF
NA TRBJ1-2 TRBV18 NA TGTGCCAGCTCAAAATTCGCAGGGGACAACGGAGGGTATGGCTACACCTTC CASSKFAGDNGGYGYTF
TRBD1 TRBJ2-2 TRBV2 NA TGTGCCAGCAGCCGGGACAGCGGGGAGCTGTTTTTT CASSRDSGELFF